This paragraph reports one T cell receptor (beta chain). The data derive from a study of cytomegalovirus exposure and HLA in healthy donors. Trimming at V came to 4 bases and at J to 4 bases, leaving 10 bases not matched to a gene. Looked up from germline, CDR1 is WNHNN and CDR2 is SYGVQD (reference sequence). There are 16 residues in the CDR3. This PCR relied on a set of 60 Vbeta primers and 13 Jbeta primers. Some clones are missing from TCRdb's copy, which holds only in-frame ones; the method was immunoSEQ multiplex PCR. The sample has about 98,000 clones; approximately 79% are singletons. V usage is TRBV10-1 and J usage is TRBJ2-3; TRBD2 agrees at 8 bases. Sequencing was performed on PBMCs. The sequence derives from a male donor in good health and CMV-seronegative. CDR3 in amino acids: CASSGITSGTADTQYF. CDR3 DNA: TGCGCCAGCAGTGGAATTACTAGCGGCACAGCAGATACGCAGTATTTT.